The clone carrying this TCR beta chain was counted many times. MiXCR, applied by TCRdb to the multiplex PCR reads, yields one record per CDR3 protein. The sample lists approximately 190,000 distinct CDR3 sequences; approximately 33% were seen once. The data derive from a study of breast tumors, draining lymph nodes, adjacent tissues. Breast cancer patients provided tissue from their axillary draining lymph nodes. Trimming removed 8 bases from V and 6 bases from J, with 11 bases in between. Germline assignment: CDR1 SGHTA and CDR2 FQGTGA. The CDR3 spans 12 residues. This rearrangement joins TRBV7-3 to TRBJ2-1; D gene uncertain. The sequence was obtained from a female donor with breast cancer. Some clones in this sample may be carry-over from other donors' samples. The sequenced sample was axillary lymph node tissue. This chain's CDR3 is CASGTSRNEQFF. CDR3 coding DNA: TGTGCCAGCGGTACCTCTCGCAATGAGCAGTTCTTC.